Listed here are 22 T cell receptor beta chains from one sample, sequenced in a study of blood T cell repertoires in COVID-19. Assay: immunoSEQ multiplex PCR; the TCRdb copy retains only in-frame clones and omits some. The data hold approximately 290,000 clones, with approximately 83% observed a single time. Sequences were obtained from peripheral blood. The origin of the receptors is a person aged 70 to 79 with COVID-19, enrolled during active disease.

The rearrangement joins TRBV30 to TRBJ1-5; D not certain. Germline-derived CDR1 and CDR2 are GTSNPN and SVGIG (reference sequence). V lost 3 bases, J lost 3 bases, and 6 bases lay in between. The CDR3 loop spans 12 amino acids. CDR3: CAWSTPNQPQHF. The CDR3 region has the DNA TGTGCCTGGAGCACACCCAATCAGCCCCAGCATTTT.

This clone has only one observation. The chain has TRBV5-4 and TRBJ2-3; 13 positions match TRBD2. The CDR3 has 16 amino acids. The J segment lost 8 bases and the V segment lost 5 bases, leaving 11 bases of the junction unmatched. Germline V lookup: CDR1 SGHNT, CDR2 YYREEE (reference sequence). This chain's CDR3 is CASSRTSGGAQRTQYF. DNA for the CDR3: TGTGCCAGCAGTCGTACTAGCGGGGGGGCACAGCGTACGCAGTATTTT.

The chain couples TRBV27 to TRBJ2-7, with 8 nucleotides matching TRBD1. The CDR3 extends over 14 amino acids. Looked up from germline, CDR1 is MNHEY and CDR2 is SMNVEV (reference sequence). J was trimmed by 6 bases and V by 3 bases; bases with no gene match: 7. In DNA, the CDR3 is TGTGCCAGCAGTTTTAACAGGGGGGAATCCGAGCAGTACTTC. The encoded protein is CASSFNRGESEQYF.

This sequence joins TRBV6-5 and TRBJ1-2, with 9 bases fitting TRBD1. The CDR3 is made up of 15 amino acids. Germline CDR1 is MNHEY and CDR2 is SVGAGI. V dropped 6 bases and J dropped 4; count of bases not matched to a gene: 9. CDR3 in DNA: TGTGCCAGCAGGGATACAGGGGGCAGTAGCTATGGCTACACCTTC. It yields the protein CASRDTGGSSYGYTF.

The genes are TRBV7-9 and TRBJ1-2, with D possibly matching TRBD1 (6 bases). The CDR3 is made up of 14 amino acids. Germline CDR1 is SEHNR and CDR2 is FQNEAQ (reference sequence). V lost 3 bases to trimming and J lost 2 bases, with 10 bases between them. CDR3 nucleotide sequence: TGTGCCAGCAGCTTGGGACATTTGAACTATGGCTACACCTTC. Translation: CASSLGHLNYGYTF.

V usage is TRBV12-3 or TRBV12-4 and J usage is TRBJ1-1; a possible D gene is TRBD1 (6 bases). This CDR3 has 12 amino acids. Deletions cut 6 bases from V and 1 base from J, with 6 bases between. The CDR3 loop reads CASRTGNTEAFF. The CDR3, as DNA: TGTGCCAGCAGGACAGGGAACACTGAAGCTTTCTTT.

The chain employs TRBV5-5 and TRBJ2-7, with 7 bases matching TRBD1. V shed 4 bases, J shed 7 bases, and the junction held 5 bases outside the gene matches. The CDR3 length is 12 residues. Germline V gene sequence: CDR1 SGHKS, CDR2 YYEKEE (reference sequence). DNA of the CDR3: TGTGCCAGCAGCCAAACAGGGGATGAGCAGTACTTC. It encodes CASSQTGDEQYF.

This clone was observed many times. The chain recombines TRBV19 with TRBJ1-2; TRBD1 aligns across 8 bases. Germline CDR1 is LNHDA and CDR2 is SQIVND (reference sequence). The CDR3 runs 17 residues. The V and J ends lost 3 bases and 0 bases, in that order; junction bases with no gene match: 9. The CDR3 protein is CASSIRDRRYSNYGYTF. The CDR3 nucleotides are TGTGCCAGTAGTATCCGGGACAGGAGGTACTCTAACTATGGCTACACCTTC.

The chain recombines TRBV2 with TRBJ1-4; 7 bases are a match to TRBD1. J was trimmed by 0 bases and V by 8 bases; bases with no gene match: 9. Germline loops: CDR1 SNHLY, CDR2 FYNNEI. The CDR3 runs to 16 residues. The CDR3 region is CASDAGTAPTNEKLFF. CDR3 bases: TGTGCCAGCGATGCCGGGACAGCACCAACTAATGAAAAACTGTTTTTT.

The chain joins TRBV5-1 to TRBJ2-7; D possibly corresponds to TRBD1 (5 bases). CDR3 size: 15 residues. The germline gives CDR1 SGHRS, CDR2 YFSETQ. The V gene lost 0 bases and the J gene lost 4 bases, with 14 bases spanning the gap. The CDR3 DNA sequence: TGCGCCAGCAGCTTGGGAACAGGTAATGATTACGAGCAGTACTTC. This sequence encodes CASSLGTGNDYEQYF.

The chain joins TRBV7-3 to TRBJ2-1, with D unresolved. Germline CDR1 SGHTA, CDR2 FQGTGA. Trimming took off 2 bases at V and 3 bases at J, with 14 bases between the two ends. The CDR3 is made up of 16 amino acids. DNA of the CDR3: TGTGCCAGCAGCTTAGGTAGCCCCGGAGTCTACAATGAGCAGTTCTTC. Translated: CASSLGSPGVYNEQFF.

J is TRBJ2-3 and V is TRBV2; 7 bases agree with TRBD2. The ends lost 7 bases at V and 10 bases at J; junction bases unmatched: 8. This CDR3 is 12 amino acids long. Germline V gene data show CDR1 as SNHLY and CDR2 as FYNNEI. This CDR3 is CASMSMGGAQYF. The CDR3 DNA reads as TGTGCCAGCATGTCCATGGGGGGGGCGCAGTATTTT.

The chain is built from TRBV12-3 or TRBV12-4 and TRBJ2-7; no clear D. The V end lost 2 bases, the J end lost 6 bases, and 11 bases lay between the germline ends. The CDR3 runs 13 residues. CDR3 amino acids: CASSLRIGFEQYF. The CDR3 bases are TGTGCCAGCAGTTTAAGGATCGGGTTCGAGCAGTACTTC.

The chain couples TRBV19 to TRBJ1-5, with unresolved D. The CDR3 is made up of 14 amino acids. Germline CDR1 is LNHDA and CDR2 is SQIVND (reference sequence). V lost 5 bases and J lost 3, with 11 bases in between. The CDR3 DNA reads TGTGCCAGTAGTCTCTCGGGGAACAATCAGCCCCAGCATTTT. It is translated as CASSLSGNNQPQHF.

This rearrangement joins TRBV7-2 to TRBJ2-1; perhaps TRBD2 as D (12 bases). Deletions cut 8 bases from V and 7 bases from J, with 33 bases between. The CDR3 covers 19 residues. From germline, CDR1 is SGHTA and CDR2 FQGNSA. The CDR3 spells CASRKGTGGTSGRLNEQFF. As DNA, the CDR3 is TGTGCCAGCCGCAAGGGGACAGGGGGAACTAGCGGGAGGTTGAATGAGCAGTTCTTC.

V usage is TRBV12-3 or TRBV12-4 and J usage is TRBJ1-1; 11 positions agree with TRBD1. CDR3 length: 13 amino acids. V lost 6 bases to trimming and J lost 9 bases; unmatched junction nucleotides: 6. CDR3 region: CASSSGQGAQAFF. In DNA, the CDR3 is TGTGCCAGCAGCAGCGGACAGGGGGCGCAAGCTTTCTTT.

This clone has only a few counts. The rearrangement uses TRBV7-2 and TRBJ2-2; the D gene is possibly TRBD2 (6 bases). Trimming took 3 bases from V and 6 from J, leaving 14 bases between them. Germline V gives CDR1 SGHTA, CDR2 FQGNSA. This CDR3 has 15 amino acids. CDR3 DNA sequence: TGTGCCAGCAGCTTTTTGGGGGGTTATCCCGGGGAGCTGTTTTTT. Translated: CASSFLGGYPGELFF.

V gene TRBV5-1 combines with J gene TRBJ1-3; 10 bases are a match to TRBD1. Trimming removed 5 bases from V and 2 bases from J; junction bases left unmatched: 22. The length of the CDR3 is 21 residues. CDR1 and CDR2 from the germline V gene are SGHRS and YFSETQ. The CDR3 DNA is TGCGCCAGCAGTTGGGGGCCCGGGACAGGGGTCCCCTCCTCAACTGGAAACACCATATATTTT. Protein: CASSWGPGTGVPSSTGNTIYF. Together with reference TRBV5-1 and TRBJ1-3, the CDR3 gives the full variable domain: KAGVTQTPRYLIKTRGQQVTLSCSPISGHRSVSWYQQTPGQGLQFLFEYFSETQRNKGNFPGRFSGRQFSNSRSEMNVSTLELGDSALYLCASSWGPGTGVPSSTGNTIYFGEGSWLTVV.

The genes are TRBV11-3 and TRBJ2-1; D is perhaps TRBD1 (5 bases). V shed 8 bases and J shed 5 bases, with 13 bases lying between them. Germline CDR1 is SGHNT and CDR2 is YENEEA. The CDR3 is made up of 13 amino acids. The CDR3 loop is CASSQGRNNEQFF. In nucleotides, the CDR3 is TGTGCCAGCTCGCAGGGCCGTAACAATGAGCAGTTCTTC.

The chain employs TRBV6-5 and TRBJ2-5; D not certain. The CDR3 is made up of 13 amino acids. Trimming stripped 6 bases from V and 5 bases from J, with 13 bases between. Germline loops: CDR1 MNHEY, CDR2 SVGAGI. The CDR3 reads CASSPVRGETQYF. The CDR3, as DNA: TGTGCCAGCAGCCCCGTAAGAGGCGAGACCCAGTACTTC.

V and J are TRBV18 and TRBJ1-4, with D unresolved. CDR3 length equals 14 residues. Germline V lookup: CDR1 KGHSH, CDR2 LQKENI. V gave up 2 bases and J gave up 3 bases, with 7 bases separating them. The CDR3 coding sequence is TGTGCCAGCTCACCATCCCCAGCTAATGAAAAACTGTTTTTT. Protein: CASSPSPANEKLFF.

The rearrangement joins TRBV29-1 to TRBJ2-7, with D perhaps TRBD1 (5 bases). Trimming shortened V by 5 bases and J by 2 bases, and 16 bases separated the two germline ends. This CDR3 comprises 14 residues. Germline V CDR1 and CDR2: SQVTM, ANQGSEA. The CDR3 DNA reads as TGCAGCGTTTTGACAGCCCGGCCCCCCTACGAGCAGTACTTC. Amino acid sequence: CSVLTARPPYEQYF.